Sequencing of this T cell receptor beta chain was carried out in a study of neurological immune-mediated disorders. With 10-nucleotide random UMIs included, cDNA was synthesized by 5'RACE. Over 200 million TCR-beta sequences, together covering 15-18 subjects, were produced by every individual sequencing run that was carried out. Via MiXCR, TCRdb re-called the 5' RACE reads, giving one row per CDR3 protein. Among fewer than 90,000 distinct CDR3 sequences listed, roughly 10% were seen once. As to time point: longitudinal time-point 1 (baseline). Unsorted libraries were generated from 2 million PBMCs held at -80 degrees C. This clonotype was counted at least ten times. This CDR3 comprises 15 residues. The V end lost 5 bases, the J end lost 6 bases, and 18 bases lay between the germline ends. From germline, CDR1 is MDHEN and CDR2 SYDVKM.

The chain links TRBV28 to TRBJ2-3; a possible D gene is TRBD2 (6 bases). Sequenced: PBMCs. The sequence was obtained from a man aged 25-40 years in good health. CDR3 loop: CASSPRGAGLDTQYF. CDR3 coding DNA: TGTGCCAGCAGTCCCCGCGGGGCGGGGTTGGATACGCAGTATTTT.